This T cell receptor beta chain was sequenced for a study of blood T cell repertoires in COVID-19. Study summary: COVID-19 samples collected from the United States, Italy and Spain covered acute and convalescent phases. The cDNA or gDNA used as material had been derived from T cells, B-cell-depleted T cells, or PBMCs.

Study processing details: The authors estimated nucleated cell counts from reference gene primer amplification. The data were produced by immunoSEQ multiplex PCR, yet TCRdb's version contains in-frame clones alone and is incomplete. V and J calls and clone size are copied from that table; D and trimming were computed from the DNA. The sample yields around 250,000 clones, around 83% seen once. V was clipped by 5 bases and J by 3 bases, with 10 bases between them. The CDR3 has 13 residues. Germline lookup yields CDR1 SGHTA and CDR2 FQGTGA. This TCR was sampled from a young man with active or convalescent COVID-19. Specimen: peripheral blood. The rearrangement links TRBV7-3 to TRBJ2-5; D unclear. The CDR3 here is CASSPTKEETQYF. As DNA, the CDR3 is TGTGCCAGCAGCCCGACAAAAGAAGAGACCCAGTACTTC.